This is a list of T cell receptor beta chains from one sample in a study of cytomegalovirus exposure and HLA in healthy donors. Sequenced by immunoSEQ multiplex PCR; TCRdb stores in-frame clones only, minus some. The table records some 110,000 clones, roughly 80% of them present only once. Sequencing was done on a sample of PBMCs. Receptor source: a man younger than 40 in good health and CMV-seropositive. The CDR3 runs from the conserved cysteine through the conserved F or W.

TRBV10-3,TRBJ2-7,CAISEGLAGYEQYF
TRBV6-5,TRBJ1-1,CASRGHTEAFF
TRBV6-1,TRBJ2-1,CASSGLGGRSYNEQFF
TRBV5-5,TRBJ1-1,CASSFIASTEAFF
TRBV28,TRBJ2-3,CASSPYTDTQYF
TRBV19,TRBJ1-1,CASSTGGNTEAFF
TRBV5-1,TRBJ1-2,CASSLEGAWGYTF
TRBV30,TRBJ1-1,CAWSIPPAGGTEAFF
TRBV19,TRBJ2-3,CASSIRASDPLDTQYF
TRBV5-1,TRBJ1-2,CASSLETGVGYTF
TRBV7-3,TRBJ1-6,CASSSDNYSPLHF
TRBV18,TRBJ1-2,CASSKTGYNNYGYTF
TRBV2,TRBJ1-6,CASTRAGSPLHF
TRBV28,TRBJ1-2,CASSPPGEGIYGYTF
TRBV10-3,TRBJ2-7,CAIRRTSEAYEQYF
TRBV11-2,TRBJ2-3,CASSLSSFTDTQYF
TRBV19,TRBJ2-3,CASRQAGGRDTQYF
TRBV4-2,TRBJ2-1,CASSQDWTISYNEQFF
TRBV10-1,TRBJ2-3,CASSATSGGADTQYF
TRBV7-2,TRBJ2-2,CASRTNRGTAGELFF
TRBV2,TRBJ1-1,CASRPRTGGTEAFF
TRBV7-3,TRBJ2-2,CASSYRRGGTGELFF
TRBV28,TRBJ1-3,CASSLWRGGGNTIYF
TRBV11-3,TRBJ2-1,CASSSPTTRGGSHEQFF
TRBV4-1,TRBJ1-2,CASSQGQGGWDYTF
TRBV18,TRBJ1-4,CASSPGQSNEKLFF
TRBV10-3,TRBJ1-2,CAISDPGTGRLSNYGYTF
TRBV6-6,TRBJ2-3,CASTRDRDSDTQYF
TRBV7-2,TRBJ1-5,CASSRDRGPGRSEPQHF
TRBV5-1,TRBJ1-6,CASSFDLGASPLHF
TRBV9,TRBJ1-4,CASSTGTGTFNEKLFF
TRBV10-2,TRBJ1-2,CASSESFGQGLNYGYTF
TRBV13,TRBJ2-1,CASSSRDRAINEQFF
TRBV5-1,TRBJ1-2,CASSLVGGTGNYGYTF
TRBV5-6,TRBJ1-1,CASKEVMNTEAFF
TRBV5-1,TRBJ2-5,CASSLATSGETQYF
TRBV21-1,TRBJ2-7,CASSKYGLASYEQYF
TRBV29-1,TRBJ2-2,CSASPSGNTGELFF
TRBV9,TRBJ1-6,CASSVDLGGSNSPLHF
TRBV2,TRBJ2-2,CASKQRDTGELFF
TRBV2,TRBJ1-6,CASSPDRGGLHF
TRBV28,TRBJ2-5,CASTRDRGWEETQYF
TRBV7-2,TRBJ1-5,CASSSDREQPQHF
TRBV6-1,TRBJ1-5,CASSDWGDQPQHF
TRBV2,TRBJ2-7,CASTTPNHYEQYF
TRBV6-1,TRBJ2-3,CASSEAISGGAGDTQYF
TRBV7-8,TRBJ2-7,CASSYDRDEQYF
TRBV18,TRBJ2-2,CASSPDRLEMNTGELFF
TRBV30,TRBJ1-5,CASDRGSNQPQHF
TRBV5-1,TRBJ1-1,CASSLVGGGGGTEAFF
TRBV19,TRBJ1-1,CASSIGGPEAFF